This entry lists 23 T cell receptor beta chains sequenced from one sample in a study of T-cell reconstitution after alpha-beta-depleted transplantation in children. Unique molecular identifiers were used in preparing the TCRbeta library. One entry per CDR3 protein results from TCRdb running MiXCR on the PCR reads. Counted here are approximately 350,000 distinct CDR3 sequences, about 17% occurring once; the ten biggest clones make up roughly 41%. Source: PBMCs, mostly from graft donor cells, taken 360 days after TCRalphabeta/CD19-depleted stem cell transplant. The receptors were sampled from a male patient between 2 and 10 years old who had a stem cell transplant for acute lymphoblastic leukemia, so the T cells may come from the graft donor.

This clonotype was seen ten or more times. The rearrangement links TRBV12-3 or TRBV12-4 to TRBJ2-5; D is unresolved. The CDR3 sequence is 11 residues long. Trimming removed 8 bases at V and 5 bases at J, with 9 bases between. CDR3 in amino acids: CASGPWETQYF. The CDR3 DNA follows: TGTGCCAGCGGCCCCTGGGAGACCCAGTACTTC.

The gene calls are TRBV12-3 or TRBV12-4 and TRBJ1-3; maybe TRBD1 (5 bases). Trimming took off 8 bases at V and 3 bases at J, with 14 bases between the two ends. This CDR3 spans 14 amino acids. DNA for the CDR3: TGTGCCAGCGCCCGCGGCGGGGGTGGAAACACCATATATTTT. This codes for CASARGGGGNTIYF.

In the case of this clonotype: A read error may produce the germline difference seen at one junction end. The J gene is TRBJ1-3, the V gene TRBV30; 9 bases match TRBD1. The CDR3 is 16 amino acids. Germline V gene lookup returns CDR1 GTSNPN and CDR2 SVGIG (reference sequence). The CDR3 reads CAWSVRTGASGNTVYF. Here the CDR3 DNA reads TGTGCCTGGAGTGTAAGGACAGGGGCGAGTGGAAACACCGTATATTTT.

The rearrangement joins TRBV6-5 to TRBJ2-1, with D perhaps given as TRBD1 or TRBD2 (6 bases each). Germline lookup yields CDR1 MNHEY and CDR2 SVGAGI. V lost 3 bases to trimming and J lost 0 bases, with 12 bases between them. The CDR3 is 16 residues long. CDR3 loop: CASSYTGGGSYNEQFF. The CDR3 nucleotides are TGTGCCAGCAGTTATACCGGGGGCGGCTCCTACAATGAGCAGTTCTTC.

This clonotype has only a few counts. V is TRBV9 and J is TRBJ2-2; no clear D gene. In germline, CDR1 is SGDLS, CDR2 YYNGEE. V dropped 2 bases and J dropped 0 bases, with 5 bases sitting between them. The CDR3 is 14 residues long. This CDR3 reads CASSVKPNTGELFF. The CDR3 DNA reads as TGTGCCAGCAGCGTTAAACCGAACACCGGGGAGCTGTTTTTT. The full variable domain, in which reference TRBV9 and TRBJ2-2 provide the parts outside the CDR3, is DSGVTQTPKHLITATGQRVTLRCSPRSGDLSVYWYQQSLDQGLQFLIQYYNGEERAKGNILERFSAQQFPDLHSELNLSSLELGDSALYFCASSVKPNTGELFFGEGSRLTVL.

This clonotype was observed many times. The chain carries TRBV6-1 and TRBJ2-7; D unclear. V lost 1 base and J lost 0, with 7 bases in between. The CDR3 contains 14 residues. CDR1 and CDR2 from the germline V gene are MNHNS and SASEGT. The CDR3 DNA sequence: TGTGCCAGCAGTGAAGGCGGAAGCTCCTACGAGCAGTACTTC. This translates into CASSEGGSSYEQYF.

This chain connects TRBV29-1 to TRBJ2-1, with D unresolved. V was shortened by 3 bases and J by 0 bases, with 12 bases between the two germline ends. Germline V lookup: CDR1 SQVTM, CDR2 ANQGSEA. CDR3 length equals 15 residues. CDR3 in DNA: TGCAGCGTTGATGGGCTCAGGAGCTCCTACAATGAGCAGTTCTTC. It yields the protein CSVDGLRSSYNEQFF.

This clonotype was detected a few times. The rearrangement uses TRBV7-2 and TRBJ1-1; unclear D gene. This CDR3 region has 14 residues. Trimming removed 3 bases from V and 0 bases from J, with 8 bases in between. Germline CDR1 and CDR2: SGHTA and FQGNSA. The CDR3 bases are TGTGCCAGCAGCTTCGCTACATTGAACACTGAAGCTTTCTTT. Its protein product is CASSFATLNTEAFF.

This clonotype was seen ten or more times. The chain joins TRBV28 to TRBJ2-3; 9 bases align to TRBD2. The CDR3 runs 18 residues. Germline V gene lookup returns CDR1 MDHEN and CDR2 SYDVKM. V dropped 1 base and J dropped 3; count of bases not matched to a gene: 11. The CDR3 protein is CASSLYPTGTSLTDTQYF. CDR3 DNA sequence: TGTGCCAGCAGTTTATACCCCACCGGGACTAGCCTAACAGATACGCAGTATTTT. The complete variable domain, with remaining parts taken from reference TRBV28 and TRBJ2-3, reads DVKVTQSSRYLVKRTGEKVFLECVQDMDHENMFWYRQDPGLGLRLIYFSYDVKMKEKGDIPEGYSVSREKKERFSLILESASTNQTSMYLCASSLYPTGTSLTDTQYFGPGTRLTVL.

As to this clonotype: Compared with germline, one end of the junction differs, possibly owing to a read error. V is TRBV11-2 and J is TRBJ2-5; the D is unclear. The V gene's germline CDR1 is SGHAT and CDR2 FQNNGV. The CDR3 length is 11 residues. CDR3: CASSVGSQTHF. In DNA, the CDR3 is TGTGCCAGCAGCGTTGGTTCACAGACGCACTTC. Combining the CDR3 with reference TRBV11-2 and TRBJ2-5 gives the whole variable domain EAGVAQSPRYKIIEKRQSVAFWCNPISGHATLYWYQQILGQGPKLLIQFQNNGVVDDSQLPKDRFSAERLKGVDSTLKIQPAKLEDSAVYLCASSVGSQTHFGPGTRLLVL.

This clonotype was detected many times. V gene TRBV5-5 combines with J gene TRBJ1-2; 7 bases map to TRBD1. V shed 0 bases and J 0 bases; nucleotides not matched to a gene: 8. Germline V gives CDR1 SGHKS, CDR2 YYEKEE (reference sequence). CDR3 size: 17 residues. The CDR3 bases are TGTGCCAGCAGCTTGGCCGCCAGGGGGGCATCTAACTATGGCTACACCTTC. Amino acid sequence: CASSLAARGASNYGYTF.

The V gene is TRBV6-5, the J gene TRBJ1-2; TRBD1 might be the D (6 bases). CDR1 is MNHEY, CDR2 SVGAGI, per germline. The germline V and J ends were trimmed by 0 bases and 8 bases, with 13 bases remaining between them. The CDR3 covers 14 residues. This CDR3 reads CASSYSQGTRGYTF. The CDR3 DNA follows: TGTGCCAGCAGTTACTCGCAGGGGACGAGGGGCTACACCTTC.

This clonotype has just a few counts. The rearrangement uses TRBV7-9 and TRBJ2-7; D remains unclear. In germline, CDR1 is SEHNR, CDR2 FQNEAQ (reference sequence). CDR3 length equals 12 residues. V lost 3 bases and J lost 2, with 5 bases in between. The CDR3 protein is CASSFPTYEQYF. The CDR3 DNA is TGTGCCAGCAGCTTCCCCACCTACGAGCAGTACTTC.

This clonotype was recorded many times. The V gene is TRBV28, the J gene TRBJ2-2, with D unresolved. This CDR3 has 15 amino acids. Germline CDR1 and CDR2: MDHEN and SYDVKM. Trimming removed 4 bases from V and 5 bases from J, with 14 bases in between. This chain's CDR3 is CASSSVRYWTGELFF. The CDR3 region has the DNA TGTGCCAGCAGTTCCGTGAGGTATTGGACCGGGGAGCTGTTTTTT.

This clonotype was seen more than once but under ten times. The CDR3 nucleotides read TGCGCCAGCAGCCAAGGCGGGAGATGGCAAGAGACCCAGTACTTC. It yields the protein CASSQGGRWQETQYF. The rearrangement uses TRBV4-3 and TRBJ2-5; 7 nucleotides line up with TRBD2. Germline loops: CDR1 LGHNA, CDR2 YSLEER. This CDR3 comprises 15 residues. After removal of 1 base from V and 2 bases from J, the junction contained 4 bases not matched to a gene.

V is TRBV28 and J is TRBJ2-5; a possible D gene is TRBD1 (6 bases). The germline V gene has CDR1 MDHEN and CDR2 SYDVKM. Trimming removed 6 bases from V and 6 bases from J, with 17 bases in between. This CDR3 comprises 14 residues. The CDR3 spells CASSPPVRGKTQYF. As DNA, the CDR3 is TGTGCCAGCAGCCCCCCCGTCAGGGGTAAGACCCAGTACTTC.

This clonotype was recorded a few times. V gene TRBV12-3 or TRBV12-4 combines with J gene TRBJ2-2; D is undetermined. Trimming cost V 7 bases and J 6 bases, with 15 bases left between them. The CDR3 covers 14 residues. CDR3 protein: CASILRERPGELFF. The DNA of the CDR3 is TGTGCCAGCATCCTTCGTGAGCGACCCGGGGAGCTGTTTTTT.

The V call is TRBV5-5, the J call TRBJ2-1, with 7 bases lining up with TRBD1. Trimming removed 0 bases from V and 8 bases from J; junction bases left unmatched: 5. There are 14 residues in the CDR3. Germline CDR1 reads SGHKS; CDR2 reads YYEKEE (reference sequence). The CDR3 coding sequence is TGTGCCAGCAGCTTGGGCAGGGGGAGCTATGAGCAGTTCTTC. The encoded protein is CASSLGRGSYEQFF.

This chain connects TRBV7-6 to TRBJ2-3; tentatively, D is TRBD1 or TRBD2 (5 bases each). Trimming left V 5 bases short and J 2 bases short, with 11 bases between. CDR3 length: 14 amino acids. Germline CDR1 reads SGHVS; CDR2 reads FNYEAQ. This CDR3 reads CASSPGANTDTQYF. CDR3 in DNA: TGTGCCAGCAGCCCCGGGGCCAACACAGATACGCAGTATTTT.

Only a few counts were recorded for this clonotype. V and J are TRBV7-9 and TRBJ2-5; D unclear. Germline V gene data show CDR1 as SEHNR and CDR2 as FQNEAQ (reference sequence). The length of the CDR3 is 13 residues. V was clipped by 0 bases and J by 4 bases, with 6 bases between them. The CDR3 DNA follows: TGTGCCAGCAGCTTAGCGCCCTTAGAGACCCAGTACTTC. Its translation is CASSLAPLETQYF. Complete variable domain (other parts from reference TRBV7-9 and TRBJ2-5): DTGVSQNPRHKITKRGQNVTFRCDPISEHNRLYWYRQTLGQGPEFLTYFQNEAQLEKSRLLSDRFSAERPKGSFSTLEIQRTEQGDSAMYLCASSLAPLETQYFGPGTRLLVL.

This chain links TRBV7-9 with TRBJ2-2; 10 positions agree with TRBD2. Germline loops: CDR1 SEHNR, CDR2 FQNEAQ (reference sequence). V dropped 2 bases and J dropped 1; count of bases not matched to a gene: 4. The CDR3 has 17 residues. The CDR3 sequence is CASSLPRLAGNTGELFF. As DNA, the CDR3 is TGTGCCAGCAGCTTACCCCGACTAGCGGGGAACACCGGGGAGCTGTTTTTT.

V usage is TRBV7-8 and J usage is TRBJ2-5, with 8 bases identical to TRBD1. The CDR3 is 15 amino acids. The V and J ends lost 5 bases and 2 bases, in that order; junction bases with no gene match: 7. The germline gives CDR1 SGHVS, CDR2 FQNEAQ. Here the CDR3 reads CASSPRQGRQETQYF. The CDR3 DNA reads TGTGCCAGCAGCCCGAGACAGGGGCGACAAGAGACCCAGTACTTC.

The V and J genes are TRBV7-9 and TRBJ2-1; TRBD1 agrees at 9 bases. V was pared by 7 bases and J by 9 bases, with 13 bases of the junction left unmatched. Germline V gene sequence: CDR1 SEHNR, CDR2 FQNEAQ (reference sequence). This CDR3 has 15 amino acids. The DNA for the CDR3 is TGTGCCAGCACCCCGGGGACAGGGCTCTGGAGTGAGCAGTTCTTC. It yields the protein CASTPGTGLWSEQFF.